This TCR beta chain was observed in a study of memory CD4+ T cells and cytomegalovirus serostatus. Study-level background: Donors were healthy Belgian adults, several CMV seropositive and approximately 23 seronegative.

CDR1 is LNHDA, CDR2 SQIVND, per germline (reference sequence). The CDR3 sequence is 14 residues long. J gave up 2 bases and V 5 bases, and 5 bases lay outside the gene matches. In the original workflow: After removing out-of-frame reads, around 2 million distinct TCRbeta sequences remained. The repertoire was sequenced with immunoSEQ multiplex PCR; TCRdb's copy has only in-frame clones and lacks some. V and J calls and clone size are those listed in that table; D and trimming were worked out from the DNA. The sample contains roughly 45,000 clones, approximately 84% of which appear only once. The sort gate was single viable CD3+CD4+CD8-CD45RO+ cells for memory CD4+ T cells.

The clonotype comes from an adult in good health and CMV-seronegative. The chain recombines TRBV19 with TRBJ2-7, with TRBD1 matching 8 bases. The sample consisted of memory CD4+ T cells from blood. CDR3: CASSPRQGPYEQYF. CDR3 DNA: TGTGCCAGTAGTCCCCGACAGGGGCCCTACGAGCAGTACTTC.